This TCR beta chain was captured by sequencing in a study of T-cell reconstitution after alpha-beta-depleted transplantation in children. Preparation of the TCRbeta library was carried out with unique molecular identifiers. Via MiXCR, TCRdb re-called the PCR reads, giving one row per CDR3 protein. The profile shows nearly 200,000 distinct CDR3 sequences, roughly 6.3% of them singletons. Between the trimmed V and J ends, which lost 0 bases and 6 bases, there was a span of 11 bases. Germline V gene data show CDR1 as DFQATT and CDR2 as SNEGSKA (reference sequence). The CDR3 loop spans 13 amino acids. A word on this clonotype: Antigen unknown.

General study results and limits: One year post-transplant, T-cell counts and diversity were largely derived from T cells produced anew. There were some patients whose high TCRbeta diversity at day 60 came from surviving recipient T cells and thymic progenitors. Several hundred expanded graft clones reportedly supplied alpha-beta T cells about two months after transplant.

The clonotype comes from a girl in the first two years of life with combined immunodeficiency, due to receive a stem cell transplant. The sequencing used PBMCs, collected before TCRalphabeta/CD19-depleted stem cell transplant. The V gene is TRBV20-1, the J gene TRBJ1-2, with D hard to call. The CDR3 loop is CSARDRAHHGYTF. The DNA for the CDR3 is TGCAGTGCTAGAGATCGGGCACATCATGGCTACACCTTC.